Shown below are 25 T cell receptor beta chains from a single sample sequenced in a study of OX40 agonist ivuxolimab in advanced cancers. The repertoire was sequenced with immunoSEQ multiplex PCR; TCRdb's copy has only in-frame clones and lacks some. The table includes tens of thousands of clones, around 85% detected once. The specimen comprised CD4+ or CD8+ T cells sorted from blood, sampled in a trial of the OX40 agonist ivuxolimab. These receptors came from an adult with an advanced solid tumor such as melanoma, head and neck, liver or kidney cancer.

The chain recombines TRBV5-1 with TRBJ2-7, with 10 bases identical to TRBD2. Germline assignment: CDR1 SGHRS and CDR2 YFSETQ. There are 16 residues in the CDR3. V shed 0 bases and J 4 bases; nucleotides not matched to a gene: 7. The CDR3 bases are TGCGCCAGCAGCTTGGCCCTGGGACTAGCGCCTTACGAGCAGTACTTC. The encoded protein is CASSLALGLAPYEQYF.

This clone has a handful of counts. V and J are TRBV19 and TRBJ1-3; tentatively, D is TRBD1 (6 bases). This CDR3 is 13 amino acids long. Germline V lookup: CDR1 LNHDA, CDR2 SQIVND (reference sequence). V was pared by 11 bases and J by 0 bases, with 11 bases between. This chain's CDR3 is CAVQGYSGNTIYF. CDR3 in DNA: TGTGCCGTACAGGGATACTCTGGAAACACCATATATTTT. Based on the CDR3 plus reference TRBV19 and TRBJ1-3, the full variable domain is DGGITQSPKYLFRKEGQNVTLSCEQNLNHDAMYWYRQDPGQGLRLIYYSQIVNDFQKGDIAEGYSVSREKKESFPLTVTSAQKNPTAFYLCAVQGYSGNTIYFGEGSWLTVV.

The chain joins TRBV6-7 to TRBJ1-6; D gene ambiguous. TRBV6-7 counts as an open reading frame of uncertain function. V was clipped by 2 bases and J by 10 bases, with 18 bases between them. This CDR3 has 16 residues. The CDR3 spells CASSYSGRTGGSPLHF. CDR3 bases: TGTGCCAGCAGTTACAGTGGCCGAACCGGTGGGTCACCCCTCCACTTT.

The chain employs TRBV21-1 and TRBJ1-5; the table's D call TRBD1 went unverified against the DNA. TRBV21-1 is reported as a pseudogene. This CDR3 region has 17 residues. CDR3 DNA sequence: TGTGCCAGCAGCAAATGGTCGTCCAGACATAGCAATCAGCCCCAGCATTTT. Translating it yields CASSKWSSRHSNQPQHF.

This chain links TRBV6-5 with TRBJ2-1, with 9 bases fitting TRBD2. Per germline, CDR1 MNHEY and CDR2 SVGAGI. CDR3 length: 15 residues. Germline trimming cut 6 bases from V and 1 base from J; bases unmatched to any gene: 4. The DNA for the CDR3 is TGTGCCAGCAGGAGTAGCGGGGGTTCCTACAATGAGCAGTTCTTC. It specifies CASRSSGGSYNEQFF.

The V call is TRBV29-1, the J call TRBJ2-2, with TRBD1 identical over 8 bases. V lost 1 base and J lost 3; bases outside the gene matches: 4. The CDR3 runs 15 residues. Germline V CDR1 and CDR2: SQVTM, ANQGSEA. The DNA for the CDR3 is TGCAGCGTTGAAGCTGTGGACAGGGACACCGGGGAGCTGTTTTTT. As protein: CSVEAVDRDTGELFF.

The chain joins TRBV18 to TRBJ2-5, with 7 bases that match TRBD1. The CDR3 runs to 14 residues. V lost 5 bases, J lost 7 bases, and 10 bases stayed unmatched. Germline values: CDR1 KGHSH, CDR2 LQKENI. The CDR3 DNA is TGTGCCAGCTCAGGCACAGGGGCGCAGGGGACCCAGTACTTC. Its translation: CASSGTGAQGTQYF. The full variable domain, completed using reference TRBV18 and TRBJ2-5, is NAGVMQNPRHLVRRRGQEARLRCSPMKGHSHVYWYRQLPEEGLKFMVYLQKENIIDESGMPKERFSAEFPKEGPSILRIQQVVRGDSAAYFCASSGTGAQGTQYFGPGTRLLVL.

This clone was found a few times. V is TRBV21-1 and J is TRBJ2-3; the table gives TRBD1 as D, unverified against the DNA. TRBV21-1 is deemed a pseudogene. The CDR3 totals 17 residues. CDR3 nucleotide sequence: TGTGCCAGCAGCAAAGAGGTGGGCACCCATAGCACAGATACGCAGTATTTT. It specifies CASSKEVGTHSTDTQYF.

The chain uses TRBV10-2 and TRBJ1-6, with TRBD1 as a possible D gene (6 bases). In germline, CDR1 is WSHSY, CDR2 SAAADI. The CDR3 length is 14 residues. V was trimmed by 0 bases and J by 8 bases, leaving 8 bases between them. The CDR3 sequence: CASSESQGHSPLHF. The CDR3 nucleotides are TGCGCCAGCAGTGAGTCGCAGGGGCATTCACCCCTCCACTTT.

The chain joins TRBV5-1 to TRBJ2-1; D tentatively fits TRBD1 or TRBD2 (6 bases each). V lost 4 bases and J lost 0, with 11 bases in between. This CDR3 contains 15 residues. Germline V gene lookup returns CDR1 SGHRS and CDR2 YFSETQ. Written as DNA, the CDR3 is TGCGCCAGCAGCGGGGGGACAAGCTCCTACAATGAGCAGTTCTTC. This encodes CASSGGTSSYNEQFF.

This chain connects TRBV28 to TRBJ2-5; perhaps D is TRBD1 or TRBD2 (6 bases each). Trimming took off 7 bases at V and 5 bases at J, with 11 bases between the two ends. Germline-derived CDR1 and CDR2 are MDHEN and SYDVKM. CDR3 length: 12 residues. CDR3 protein: CASNQGGETQYF. CDR3 sequence (DNA): TGTGCCAGCAACCAAGGGGGGGAGACCCAGTACTTC. The entire variable domain, with the rest obtained from reference TRBV28 and TRBJ2-5, is as follows: DVKVTQSSRYLVKRTGEKVFLECVQDMDHENMFWYRQDPGLGLRLIYFSYDVKMKEKGDIPEGYSVSREKKERFSLILESASTNQTSMYLCASNQGGETQYFGPGTRLLVL.

The chain has TRBV18 and TRBJ1-3; no clear D gene. The germline V and J ends were trimmed by 3 bases and 0 bases, with 12 bases remaining between them. The CDR3 sequence is 16 residues long. Germline V gene data show CDR1 as KGHSH and CDR2 as LQKENI. The CDR3 protein is CASSPGRTNSGNTIYF. In DNA form, the CDR3 reads TGTGCCAGCTCACCGGGCAGAACTAACTCTGGAAACACCATATATTTT.

The J gene is TRBJ2-5, the V gene TRBV5-1; D is unresolved. The V end lost 1 base, the J end lost 5 bases, and 6 bases lay between the germline ends. Germline V CDR1 and CDR2: SGHRS, YFSETQ. This CDR3 contains 12 residues. The CDR3 loop reads CASSLRWETQYF. In DNA, the CDR3 is TGCGCCAGCAGCTTGCGTTGGGAGACCCAGTACTTC. Drawing the rest from reference TRBV5-1 and TRBJ2-5, the complete variable domain is KAGVTQTPRYLIKTRGQQVTLSCSPISGHRSVSWYQQTPGQGLQFLFEYFSETQRNKGNFPGRFSGRQFSNSRSEMNVSTLELGDSALYLCASSLRWETQYFGPGTRLLVL.

This clone showed up just a few times. The V call is TRBV5-1, the J call TRBJ1-1; 10 bases line up with TRBD1. V lost 4 bases and J lost 9; bases outside the gene matches: 6. Germline CDR1 reads SGHRS; CDR2 reads YFSETQ. The CDR3 consists of 13 residues. CDR3 coding DNA: TGCGCCAGCAGCACGGGACAGGGGTTACAAGCTTTCTTT. It yields the protein CASSTGQGLQAFF.

The V and J genes are TRBV7-9 and TRBJ1-2, with D unclear. There are 12 residues in the CDR3. Trimming took off 6 bases at V and 8 bases at J, with 13 bases between the two ends. CDR1 SEHNR and CDR2 FQNEAQ come from the germline V gene (reference sequence). The CDR3, as DNA: TGTGCCAGCAGTTCTCTTCCCACAGGCTACACCTTC. Encoded protein: CASSSLPTGYTF.

This chain connects TRBV29-1 to TRBJ2-5; D unclear. The V gene lost 7 bases and the J gene lost 5 bases, with 11 bases spanning the gap. Germline V gene sequence: CDR1 SQVTM, CDR2 ANQGSEA. This CDR3 is built from 11 residues. Here the CDR3 reads CSAESFETQYF. As DNA, the CDR3 is TGCAGCGCCGAATCCTTTGAGACCCAGTACTTC.

V and J are TRBV28 and TRBJ1-1; D might be TRBD1 (6 bases). CDR1 and CDR2 from the germline V gene are MDHEN and SYDVKM. V shed 5 bases and J shed 6 bases, with 13 bases lying between them. The CDR3 sequence is 13 residues long. The CDR3 spells CASSLPGAPEAFF. CDR3 nucleotide sequence: TGTGCCAGCAGTCTTCCAGGGGCCCCTGAAGCTTTCTTT.

This chain connects TRBV5-8 to TRBJ1-2, with a weak D call TRBD1 (5 bases). This CDR3 is 14 amino acids long. Germline CDR1 and CDR2: SGHTS and YDEGEE. V gave up 0 bases and J gave up 4 bases, with 10 bases separating them. CDR3 in DNA: TGTGCCAGCAGCTTGGGACAGTCTCTCTATGGCTACACCTTC. Protein product: CASSLGQSLYGYTF.

The chain joins TRBV7-6 to TRBJ1-5; D remains ambiguous. V lost 5 bases and J 2 bases, leaving 16 bases between the germline ends. This CDR3 spans 16 amino acids. Germline assignment: CDR1 SGHVS and CDR2 FNYEAQ. This CDR3 reads CASSAGRGSGNQPQHF. The CDR3 bases are TGTGCCAGCAGCGCCGGCCGGGGATCCGGCAATCAGCCCCAGCATTTT. Full variable domain (remainder filled in from reference TRBV7-6 and TRBJ1-5): GAGVSQSPRYKVTKRGQDVALRCDPISGHVSLYWYRQALGQGPEFLTYFNYEAQQDKSGLPNDRFSAERPEGSISTLTIQRTEQRDSAMYRCASSAGRGSGNQPQHFGDGTRLSIL.

This clone was observed once. The V gene is TRBV25-1, the J gene TRBJ2-7; 12 bases are a match to TRBD2. Trimming took 4 bases from V and 5 from J; bases not matched to a gene: 3. The CDR3 runs 14 residues. Germline values: CDR1 MGHDK, CDR2 SYGVNS. CDR3 DNA sequence: TGTGCCAGCAGTGTTACTAGCGGGAGGAACGAGCAGTACTTC. It encodes CASSVTSGRNEQYF.

This clone was detected only once. The chain is built from TRBV11-2 and TRBJ1-1; no clear D. Deletions cut 5 bases from V and 5 bases from J, with 9 bases between. Germline values: CDR1 SGHAT, CDR2 FQNNGV. The CDR3 extends over 12 amino acids. This CDR3 reads CASSPSVTEAFF. CDR3 in DNA: TGTGCCAGCAGCCCCTCTGTGACTGAAGCTTTCTTT.

This clone has only a few counts. The rearrangement uses TRBV21-1 and TRBJ1-1; TRBD1, as called in the table, went unchecked against the DNA. TRBV21-1 is classified as a pseudogene. The CDR3 runs to 13 residues. This CDR3 reads CASNKDRDTEAFF. The CDR3 DNA reads TGTGCCAGTAATAAGGACAGGGACACTGAAGCTTTCTTT.

V is TRBV5-1 and J is TRBJ1-1; D call uncertain. The germline CDR1 and CDR2 sequences are SGHRS and YFSETQ. V gave up 3 bases and J gave up 4 bases, with 16 bases separating them. The CDR3 is 15 residues long. Here the CDR3 reads CASSSVAQPGTEAFF. The CDR3 nucleotides read TGCGCCAGCAGCTCCGTCGCCCAGCCGGGCACTGAAGCTTTCTTT.

This rearrangement joins TRBV7-2 to TRBJ2-5; 9 bases line up with TRBD2. The CDR3 length is 16 residues. The trim removed 5 bases at V and 1 base at J, leaving 8 bases unmatched. Germline V gene data show CDR1 as SGHTA and CDR2 as FQGNSA. The CDR3 reads CASSRAPAGGQETQYF. The DNA of the CDR3 is TGTGCCAGCAGCCGCGCCCCAGCGGGGGGCCAAGAGACCCAGTACTTC.

In its sample, this clone was seen once. The V and J genes are TRBV6-1 and TRBJ2-7; D might be TRBD1 (6 bases). Trimming cost V 6 bases and J 3 bases, with 12 bases left between them. Germline-derived CDR1 and CDR2 are MNHNS and SASEGT. This CDR3 has 13 residues. CDR3: CASRDRSIYEQYF. CDR3 in DNA: TGTGCCAGCAGAGACAGGAGTATCTACGAGCAGTACTTC.